A selection of T cell receptor beta chains follows, all from one sample in a study of shared clonotypes between healthy human individuals. The data were produced by immunoSEQ multiplex PCR, yet TCRdb's version contains in-frame clones alone and is incomplete. The table lists a few hundred thousand clones, around nine tenths of them singletons. The material sequenced was memory CD8+ T cells sorted from blood. The source is a man between 18 and 29 years old in good health. Both conserved end residues are part of each CDR3. A D gene is named only where the DNA matches it firmly. Clone size is given for some rows only: seen once, a few or many times, or a class if the clone is expanded.

NA,TRBJ2-5,TRBV11-1,TRBD1,TGTGCCAGCAGCCCGGGACAGGGGACCGGAGAGACCCAGTACTTC,CASSPGQGTGETQYF
once,TRBJ1-5,TRBV27,NA,TGTGCCAGCAAATTGGCCCCGTCCAGGGTCAATCAGCCCCAGCATTTT,CASKLAPSRVNQPQHF
NA,TRBJ1-1,TRBV5-4,TRBD1,TGTGCCAGCAGCTTGCAGGGGGCCGGCACTGAAGCTTTCTTT,CASSLQGAGTEAFF
NA,TRBJ2-7,TRBV7-6,NA,TGTGCCAGCAGCTTATTACAGTACTCCTACGAGCAGTACTTC,CASSLLQYSYEQYF
NA,TRBJ2-3,TRBV27,NA,TGTGCCAGCAGTTTATTTGACGGGTCAGATACGCAGTATTTT,CASSLFDGSDTQYF
NA,TRBJ2-1,TRBV5-1,NA,TGCGCCAGCACCGTGGGCGGGGAGTACAATGAGCAGTTCTTC,CASTVGGEYNEQFF
once,TRBJ2-7,TRBV5-5,NA,TGTGCCAGCAGCTTCCAGGGACGGGACGAGCAGTACTTC,CASSFQGRDEQYF
NA,TRBJ2-1,TRBV9,TRBD1,TGTGCCAGCAGCGCTCGGACAGGGGGATTTGAGCAGTTCTTC,CASSARTGGFEQFF
NA,TRBJ2-7,TRBV4-3,TRBD2,TGCGCCAGCAGCCAAGATAATGGATTTGGGACTATAACCTACGAGCAGTACTTC,CASSQDNGFGTITYEQYF
NA,TRBJ1-4,TRBV6-1,NA,TGTGCCAGCAGTGAGGAGTTGTTTAATGAAAAACTGTTTTTT,CASSEELFNEKLFF
NA,TRBJ2-1,TRBV7-9,TRBD2,TGTGCCAGCACCGACCTTGGACTAGCGGTTTTGGATGAGCAGTTCTTC,CASTDLGLAVLDEQFF
NA,TRBJ2-7,TRBV6-5,NA,TGTGCCAGCACGAGTATCTTCCCCTACGAGCAGTACTTC,CASTSIFPYEQYF